These 30 T cell receptor beta chains originate from one sample sequenced in a study of blood T cell repertoires in COVID-19. Assay: immunoSEQ multiplex PCR; the TCRdb copy retains only in-frame clones and omits some. The table lists about 120,000 clones, approximately 81% of them singletons. Sequenced sample: peripheral blood. The receptors come from a man between 40 and 49 years old with acute or convalescent COVID-19.

The chain couples TRBV6-6 to TRBJ1-5; TRBD1 agrees at 10 bases. After removal of 5 bases from V and 6 bases from J, the junction contained 4 bases not matched to a gene. The CDR3 is made up of 14 amino acids. Germline V CDR1 and CDR2: MNHNY, SVGAGI (reference sequence). The CDR3 is CASSGQGDFQPQHF. CDR3 DNA: TGTGCCAGCAGTGGACAGGGGGATTTTCAGCCCCAGCATTTT.

This clone was observed a few times. The chain is built from TRBV4-2 and TRBJ1-5; D is ambiguous. The CDR3 totals 15 residues. Germline CDR1 and CDR2: LGHNA and YNFKEQ. V dropped 0 bases and J dropped 9 bases, with 15 bases sitting between them. In nucleotides, the CDR3 is TGTGCCAGCAGCCAAGATCGGGTGGCCCTCGGGCCCCAGCATTTT. It codes for CASSQDRVALGPQHF.

This sequence joins TRBV4-2 and TRBJ2-7, with 7 bases that match TRBD2. Germline V gene data show CDR1 as LGHNA and CDR2 as YNFKEQ. The CDR3 spans 16 residues. The ends lost 0 bases at V and 3 bases at J; junction bases unmatched: 8. The CDR3 DNA follows: TGTGCCAGCAGCCAAGATCAGGCTAGCGGCGACTACGAGCAGTACTTC. This translates into CASSQDQASGDYEQYF.

The chain is built from TRBV7-8 and TRBJ2-7; 7 nucleotides align to TRBD2. Germline V lookup: CDR1 SGHVS, CDR2 FQNEAQ. The trim removed 1 base at V and 2 bases at J, leaving 8 bases unmatched. The CDR3 is 16 residues long. The CDR3 bases are TGTGCCAGCAGCTTAGTGCCAGCGGGGCCGACCTACGAGCAGTACTTC. Translated: CASSLVPAGPTYEQYF.

This rearrangement joins TRBV29-1 to TRBJ2-7; 8 bases line up with TRBD1. Germline-derived CDR1 and CDR2 are SQVTM and ANQGSEA. The ends lost 6 bases at V and 7 bases at J; junction bases unmatched: 8. The CDR3 is made up of 12 amino acids. The CDR3 nucleotides are TGCAGCGTCGGACAGGGCTCCGGGGAGCAGTACTTC. Amino acids: CSVGQGSGEQYF.

In its sample, this clone was seen a few times. The genes are TRBV6-4 and TRBJ1-2; D possibly corresponds to TRBD1 (5 bases). In germline, CDR1 is MRHNA, CDR2 SNTAGT. V gave up 7 bases and J gave up 0 bases, with 12 bases separating them. The CDR3 is 14 amino acids. The CDR3 DNA is TGTGCCAGCAATCGAGGCAGGGCTAACTATGGCTACACCTTC. Protein product: CASNRGRANYGYTF.

This chain connects TRBV28 to TRBJ1-5; D not certain. Looked up from germline, CDR1 is MDHEN and CDR2 is SYDVKM. The CDR3 covers 12 residues. V was clipped by 1 base and J by 9 bases, with 7 bases between them. DNA for the CDR3: TGTGCCAGCAGTTTATTGATGAGGCCCCAGCATTTT. Translated, it gives CASSLLMRPQHF.

A few counts support this clone. The rearrangement joins TRBV6-2 or TRBV6-3 to TRBJ2-7; D gene unclear. CDR3 length: 13 residues. Germline CDR1 MNHEY, CDR2 SVGEGT. V was clipped by 2 bases and J by 2 bases, with 7 bases between them. CDR3 in amino acids: CASSYVAAYEQYF. Here the CDR3 DNA reads TGTGCCAGCAGTTACGTGGCAGCCTACGAGCAGTACTTC.

The chain recombines TRBV27 with TRBJ1-5; tentatively, D is TRBD1 (5 bases). Germline CDR1 and CDR2: MNHEY and SMNVEV (reference sequence). This CDR3 has 14 residues. Trimming removed 5 bases at V and 5 bases at J, with 13 bases between. CDR3: CASSMSPGYQPQHF. CDR3 coding DNA: TGTGCCAGCAGTATGTCCCCAGGGTATCAGCCCCAGCATTTT.

CDR3 DNA: TGTGCCAGCAGTTTATGGGCGGGAGGAAGGGATGAGCAGTTCTTC. Its translation: CASSLWAGGRDEQFF. The J gene is TRBJ2-1, the V gene TRBV27; 8 bases agree with TRBD2. V was pared by 1 base and J by 8 bases, with 7 bases of the junction left unmatched. The length of the CDR3 is 15 residues. Germline V gives CDR1 MNHEY, CDR2 SMNVEV (reference sequence).

The chain combines TRBV7-2 with TRBJ1-6; the D gene is possibly TRBD1 (5 bases). Germline CDR1 SGHTA, CDR2 FQGNSA. V was clipped by 3 bases and J by 9 bases, with 15 bases between them. The CDR3 runs 15 residues. This CDR3 reads CASSFDSLESSPLHF. In nucleotides, the CDR3 is TGTGCCAGCAGCTTCGACAGCCTAGAGAGTTCACCCCTCCACTTT.

The V gene is TRBV2, the J gene TRBJ1-4; 11 positions match TRBD1. V lost 4 bases, J lost 8 bases, and 6 bases stayed unmatched. Germline lookup yields CDR1 SNHLY and CDR2 FYNNEI. The CDR3 runs to 15 residues. The CDR3 region has the DNA TGTGCCAGCAGTGTGGGACAGGGGGGAAGGGAAAAACTGTTTTTT. The encoded protein is CASSVGQGGREKLFF.

This clone came up a few times. The genes are TRBV19 and TRBJ1-5; 7 bases are a match to TRBD1. Losses at the gene ends were 7 bases for V and 2 bases for J; bases not matched to a gene: 5. From germline, CDR1 is LNHDA and CDR2 SQIVND (reference sequence). The CDR3 consists of 14 residues. CDR3 in DNA: TGTGCCAGTACTTTAACAGGGGGCAATCAGCCCCAGCATTTT. This gives the protein CASTLTGGNQPQHF.

In this sample, this clone turned up a few times. The chain recombines TRBV7-3 with TRBJ2-1, with D possibly matching TRBD1 (5 bases). The CDR3 runs 13 residues. V was clipped by 5 bases and J by 8 bases, with 13 bases between them. In germline, CDR1 is SGHTA, CDR2 FQGTGA. The CDR3 nucleotides read TGTGCCAGCAGCCCCAGGGCTAGGGATGAGCAGTTCTTC. It specifies CASSPRARDEQFF.

The chain has TRBV19 and TRBJ1-6; 9 bases agree with TRBD1. From germline, CDR1 is LNHDA and CDR2 SQIVND (reference sequence). Trimming took 5 bases from V and 5 from J; bases not matched to a gene: 10. The CDR3 has 17 amino acids. The CDR3: CASSPHPGQGDNSPLHF. CDR3 in DNA: TGTGCCAGTAGTCCCCACCCGGGACAGGGAGATAATTCACCCCTCCACTTT.

A few counts support this clone. The chain is built from TRBV4-3 and TRBJ2-2, with 10 bases that match TRBD2. The CDR3 covers 18 residues. Per the germline V gene, CDR1 is LGHNA and CDR2 is YSLEER. V shed 0 bases and J 2 bases; nucleotides not matched to a gene: 6. The CDR3 bases are TGCGCCAGCAGCCAAGATTTAGCGGGGGGCCCTAACACCGGGGAGCTGTTTTTT. Translated: CASSQDLAGGPNTGELFF.

The J gene is TRBJ1-5, the V gene TRBV28, with 7 bases identical to TRBD1. Germline-derived CDR1 and CDR2 are MDHEN and SYDVKM. The CDR3 is 16 residues long. The trim removed 1 base at V and 2 bases at J, leaving 5 bases unmatched. This CDR3 reads CASSLLGTGGNQPQHF. For the CDR3, the DNA is TGTGCCAGCAGTTTATTGGGCACAGGGGGCAATCAGCCCCAGCATTTT.

The chain combines TRBV4-1 with TRBJ2-1, with 10 positions matching TRBD1. J gave up 6 bases and V 6 bases, and 11 bases lay outside the gene matches. Germline V gene lookup returns CDR1 MGHRA and CDR2 YSYEKL. CDR3 size: 16 residues. The DNA for the CDR3 is TGCGCCAGCAGTACTCCCCCGGGACAGGGGAGCAATGAGCAGTTCTTC. Residues: CASSTPPGQGSNEQFF.

The chain recombines TRBV6-5 with TRBJ2-5; possibly TRBD2 for D (6 bases). Germline V gives CDR1 MNHEY, CDR2 SVGAGI. V dropped 0 bases and J dropped 4 bases, with 12 bases sitting between them. The CDR3 length is 15 residues. The CDR3 loop reads CASSYSGGRGETQYF. As DNA, the CDR3 is TGTGCCAGCAGTTACTCGGGGGGTCGTGGAGAGACCCAGTACTTC.

The chain joins TRBV3-1 (or the pseudogene TRBV3-2) to TRBJ2-3, with TRBD2 matching over 15 bases. J was trimmed by 3 bases and V by 3 bases; bases with no gene match: 10. The CDR3 loop spans 19 amino acids. Germline V lookup: CDR1 LGHDT, CDR2 YNNKEL (reference sequence). CDR3: CASSQHPGLAGGGTDTQYF. Written as DNA, the CDR3 is TGTGCCAGCAGCCAGCACCCGGGACTAGCGGGAGGAGGGACAGATACGCAGTATTTT.

The chain joins TRBV6-5 to TRBJ2-7; TRBD2 matches 12 bases. Looked up from germline, CDR1 is MNHEY and CDR2 is SVGAGI. The CDR3 is 15 amino acids. After removal of 7 bases from V and 5 bases from J, the junction contained 9 bases not matched to a gene. The CDR3 loop reads CASKTLAGGLNEQYF. The DNA for the CDR3 is TGTGCCAGCAAGACTCTAGCGGGAGGGTTGAACGAGCAGTACTTC.

J is TRBJ2-7 and V is TRBV21-1; TRBD1, as called in the table, went unchecked against the DNA. TRBV21-1 is a pseudogene segment. The CDR3 has 18 amino acids. Here the CDR3 DNA reads TGTGCCAGCAGCAAAGTCGAACTTAGGACAGGGAACTCCTACGAGCAGTACTTC. It specifies CASSKVELRTGNSYEQYF.

On this clone itself: Germline is not matched at one junction end, which may reflect a read error. The genes are TRBV7-7 and TRBJ2-7; 9 bases map to TRBD1. CDR1 is SSHAT and CDR2 is FNYEAQ in the germline V gene (reference sequence). This CDR3 comprises 13 residues. The CDR3 loop is CASSLGTGSEQYF. The CDR3 coding sequence is TGTGCTAGCAGCTTAGGGACAGGGAGTGAGCAGTACTTC.

The V and J genes are TRBV5-5 and TRBJ2-5, with 7 bases lining up with TRBD2. The CDR3 spans 16 residues. Germline CDR1 is SGHKS and CDR2 is YYEKEE (reference sequence). The junction had 6 bases not matched to a gene; V was cut back by 1 base and J by 0 bases. In DNA, the CDR3 is TGTGCCAGCAGCTTGAGTAGCGGGTACTACCAAGAGACCCAGTACTTC. This gives the protein CASSLSSGYYQETQYF. Filled out from reference TRBV5-5 and TRBJ2-5, the complete variable domain reads DAGVTQSPTHLIKTRGQQVTLRCSPISGHKSVSWYQQVLGQGPQFIFQYYEKEERGRGNFPDRFSARQFPNYSSELNVNALLLGDSALYLCASSLSSGYYQETQYFGPGTRLLVL.

The V gene is TRBV6-5, the J gene TRBJ1-2; a possible D gene is TRBD1 (5 bases). The germline CDR1 and CDR2 sequences are MNHEY and SVGAGI. The CDR3 has 12 amino acids. V lost 8 bases to trimming and J lost 8 bases, with 15 bases between them. The CDR3 nucleotides read TGTGCCAGCCGCGACATGGGGCGCGGCTACACCTTC. This codes for CASRDMGRGYTF.

The rearrangement joins TRBV7-2 to TRBJ2-3, with D tentatively TRBD1 (6 bases). The CDR3 has 14 amino acids. V was cut by 5 bases and J by 3 bases, with 12 bases left in between. Germline V gene data show CDR1 as SGHTA and CDR2 as FQGNSA. CDR3 in DNA: TGTGCCAGCAGCCGCCGACAGGTTACAGATACGCAGTATTTT. This encodes CASSRRQVTDTQYF.

This chain connects TRBV6-5 to TRBJ2-7; a weak D match, TRBD1 (6 bases). CDR1 MNHEY and CDR2 SVGAGI come from the germline V gene. Trimming removed 6 bases from V and 2 bases from J, with 17 bases in between. There are 15 residues in the CDR3. CDR3 DNA sequence: TGTGCCAGCAGCCTAGAAGAAGGGACAACCTACGAGCAGTACTTC. Encoded protein: CASSLEEGTTYEQYF.

The chain employs TRBV5-1 and TRBJ2-1, with 8 nucleotides matching TRBD1. There are 13 residues in the CDR3. Germline lookup yields CDR1 SGHRS and CDR2 YFSETQ. After removal of 6 bases from V and 7 bases from J, the junction contained 6 bases not matched to a gene. DNA for the CDR3: TGCGCCAGCAACGAGGACAGGGCAAATGAGCAGTTCTTC. It codes for CASNEDRANEQFF.

The chain is built from TRBV6-5 and TRBJ2-2, with D possibly matching TRBD2 (5 bases). The V and J ends lost 6 bases and 0 bases respectively, with 11 bases between them. CDR3 size: 15 residues. Germline CDR1 reads MNHEY; CDR2 reads SVGAGI. CDR3: CASREDGANTGELFF. CDR3 coding DNA: TGTGCCAGCAGGGAGGACGGCGCGAACACCGGGGAGCTGTTTTTT.

The chain joins TRBV7-2 to TRBJ2-7; 8 bases fit TRBD1. Germline assignment: CDR1 SGHTA and CDR2 FQGNSA. The junction had 0 bases not matched to a gene; V was cut back by 2 bases and J by 3 bases. The CDR3 has 13 amino acids. The CDR3 region has the DNA TGTGCCAGCAGCTTAACAGGGGGCTACGAGCAGTACTTC. This gives the protein CASSLTGGYEQYF.